The 3 T cell receptor beta chains listed next were all sequenced from one sample in a study of blood T cells in healthy people across ages. Through a sample-barcoded 5' primer and a J-beta primer mix, a second PCR was run for 7 to 11 cycles. TCRdb re-called the 5' RACE reads with MiXCR, one entry per CDR3 protein. This sample has roughly 550,000 distinct CDR3 sequences, with under 30% found just once. This sample also belongs to another study, concerning T cells of mothers and their children.

The sample was blood. Receptors originate from a boy between 10 and 17 years old in good health.

This clonotype was observed a handful of times. The J gene is TRBJ1-2, the V gene TRBV7-9; D may be TRBD1 (6 bases). The CDR3 runs to 13 residues. Trimming removed 5 bases at V and 0 bases at J, with 7 bases between. Germline V lookup: CDR1 SEHNR, CDR2 FQNEAQ (reference sequence). The CDR3 here is CASSGQSNYGYTF. CDR3 DNA sequence: TGTGCCAGCAGCGGACAGTCTAACTATGGCTACACCTTC. Complete variable domain (other parts from reference TRBV7-9 and TRBJ1-2): DTGVSQNPRHKITKRGQNVTFRCDPISEHNRLYWYRQTLGQGPEFLTYFQNEAQLEKSRLLSDRFSAERPKGSFSTLEIQRTEQGDSAMYLCASSGQSNYGYTFGSGTRLTVV.

This clonotype was counted ten times or more. The V gene is TRBV5-6, the J gene TRBJ1-2, with D unresolved. V lost 0 bases and J 5 bases, leaving 5 bases between the germline ends. The CDR3 loop spans 12 amino acids. The germline V gene has CDR1 SGHDT and CDR2 YYEEEE. CDR3 protein: CASSLVLYGYTF. The CDR3 coding sequence is TGTGCCAGCAGCTTGGTCTTATATGGCTACACCTTC.

This clonotype was seen ten or more times. This rearrangement joins TRBV18 to TRBJ2-7; the match to TRBD2 covers 8 bases. V lost 0 bases and J lost 5; bases outside the gene matches: 6. The length of the CDR3 is 15 residues. The germline gives CDR1 KGHSH, CDR2 LQKENI. The CDR3 loop is CASSPPSLAEDEQYF. The DNA for the CDR3 is TGTGCCAGCTCACCACCTTCACTAGCGGAGGACGAGCAGTACTTC.